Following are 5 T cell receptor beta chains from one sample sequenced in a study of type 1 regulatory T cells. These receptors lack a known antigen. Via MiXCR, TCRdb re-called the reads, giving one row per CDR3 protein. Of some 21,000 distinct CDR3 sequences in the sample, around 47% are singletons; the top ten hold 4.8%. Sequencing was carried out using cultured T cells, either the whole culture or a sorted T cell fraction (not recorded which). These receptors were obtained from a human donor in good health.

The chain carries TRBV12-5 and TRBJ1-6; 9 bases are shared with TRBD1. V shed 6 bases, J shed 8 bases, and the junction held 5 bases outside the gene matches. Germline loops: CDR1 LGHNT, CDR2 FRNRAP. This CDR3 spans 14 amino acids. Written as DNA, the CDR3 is TGTGCTAGTGGGAGGACAGGGGAATATTCACCCCTCCACTTT. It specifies CASGRTGEYSPLHF.

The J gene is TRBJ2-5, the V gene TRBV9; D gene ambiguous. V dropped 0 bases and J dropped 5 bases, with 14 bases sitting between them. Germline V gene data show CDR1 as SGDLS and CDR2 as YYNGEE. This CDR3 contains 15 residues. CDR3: CASSVASLELETQYF. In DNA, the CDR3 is TGTGCCAGCAGCGTAGCTAGTCTAGAATTGGAGACCCAGTACTTC.

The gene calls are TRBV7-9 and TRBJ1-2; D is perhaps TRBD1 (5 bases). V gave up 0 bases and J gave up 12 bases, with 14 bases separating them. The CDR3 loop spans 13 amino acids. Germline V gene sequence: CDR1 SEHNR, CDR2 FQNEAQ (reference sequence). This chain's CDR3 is CASSLAGRAGDTF. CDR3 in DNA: TGTGCCAGCAGCTTAGCGGGCAGGGCCGGGGACACCTTC.

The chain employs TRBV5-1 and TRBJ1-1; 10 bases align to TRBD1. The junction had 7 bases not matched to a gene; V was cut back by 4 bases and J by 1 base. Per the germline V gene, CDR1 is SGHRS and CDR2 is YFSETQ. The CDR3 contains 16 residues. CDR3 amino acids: CASSPRDRGRNTEAFF. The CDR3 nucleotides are TGCGCCAGCAGCCCCCGGGACAGGGGTCGGAACACTGAAGCTTTCTTT.

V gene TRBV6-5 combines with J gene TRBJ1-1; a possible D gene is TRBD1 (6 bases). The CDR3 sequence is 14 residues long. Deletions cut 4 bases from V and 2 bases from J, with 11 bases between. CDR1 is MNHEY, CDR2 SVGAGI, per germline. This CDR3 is CASSFSGVNTEAFF. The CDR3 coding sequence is TGTGCCAGCAGTTTTTCAGGGGTTAACACTGAAGCTTTCTTT.